This entry is about one TCR beta chain. This clonotype was recorded at least ten times. Its antigen is unknown. Per-nucleotide qualities are absent, and no much larger clonotype sits a single base away. The treatment or condition label, as the study defines it: allogeneic hematopoietic cell transplantation with graft depleted of TCRalphabeta T cells and CD19 B cells. Transplant recipients were children who received TCRalphabeta/CD19-depleted allogeneic hematopoietic cell grafts. The data originate from a study of T-cell reconstitution after alpha-beta-depleted transplantation in children (dated by TCRdb to about 2016). Regarding the complete study: The study quantitatively tracked T-cell immune reconstitution after TCRalphabeta/CD19-depleted allogeneic hematopoietic cell transplantation in children using TCR repertoire profiling.

The library was obtained by PCR. The reads were generated on an Illumina HiSeq 2500. TCR library preparation used molecular barcoding, with unique molecular identifiers applied to normalize quantification of the TCRbeta repertoire. TCRdb reanalyzed the raw reads on its own, using fastp at Q25 for trimming and MiXCR for clone calling, and kept in-frame beta chains. Entries are consolidated by CDR3 protein sequence, retaining the most common genes and DNA. The sample has some 840,000 distinct CDR3 sequences on record, under 20% of them singletons. The ten largest make up just under 5% of the sample. Study-wide findings and limitations: Hyperexpanded clone frequencies declined over subsequent months; after one year, T-cell counts and TCRbeta diversity were mostly attributed to newly produced T cells. The apparently early alphabetaT-cell count recovery about two months after transplant was reportedly dependent on only several hundred rapidly expanded clones derived from non-depleted graft cells. In some patients, the high TCRbeta diversity seen at day 60 was put down to recipient T cells and intrathymic progenitors that had survived conditioning.

V has 5 bases trimmed and J has 2 bases trimmed; junction bases matching no gene number 6. The CDR3 goes from the cysteine to the phenylalanine over 14 residues. CDR3 DNA is the only sequence kept; it has 42 bases, read in frame from the first base. The germline V gene (reference sequence) provides CDR1 DFQATT and CDR2 SNEGSKA. This clonotype was obtained from a male patient between 10 and 17 years old who had a stem cell transplant for acute lymphoblastic leukemia, so the T cells may come from the graft donor. The V and J segments used are TRBV20-1 and TRBJ2-3; TRBD2 matches 8 bases in the middle. The source material was PBMCs, mostly from graft donor cells, sampled 360 days after TCRalphabeta/CD19-depleted stem cell transplant. Here is the DNA: TGCAGTGCTGGACCTAGCGGGCCCACAGATACGCAGTATTTT. This yields the protein CSAGPSGPTDTQYF.